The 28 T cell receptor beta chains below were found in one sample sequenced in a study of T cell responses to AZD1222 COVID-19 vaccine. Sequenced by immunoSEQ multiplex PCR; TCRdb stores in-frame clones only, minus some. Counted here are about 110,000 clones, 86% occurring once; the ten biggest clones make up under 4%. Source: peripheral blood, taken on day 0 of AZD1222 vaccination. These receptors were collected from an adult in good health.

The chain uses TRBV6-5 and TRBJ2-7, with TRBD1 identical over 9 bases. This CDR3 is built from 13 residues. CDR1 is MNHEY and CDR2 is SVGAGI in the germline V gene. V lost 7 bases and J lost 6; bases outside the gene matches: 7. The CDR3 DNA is TGTGCCAGCACCGTCGGGACAGGGTTCGAGCAGTACTTC. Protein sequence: CASTVGTGFEQYF.

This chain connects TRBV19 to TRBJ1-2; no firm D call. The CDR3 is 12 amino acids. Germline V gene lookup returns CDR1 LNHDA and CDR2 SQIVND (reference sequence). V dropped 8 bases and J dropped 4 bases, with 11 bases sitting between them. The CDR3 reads CASGRVAYGYTF. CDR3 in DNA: TGTGCCAGTGGAAGGGTGGCCTATGGCTACACCTTC.

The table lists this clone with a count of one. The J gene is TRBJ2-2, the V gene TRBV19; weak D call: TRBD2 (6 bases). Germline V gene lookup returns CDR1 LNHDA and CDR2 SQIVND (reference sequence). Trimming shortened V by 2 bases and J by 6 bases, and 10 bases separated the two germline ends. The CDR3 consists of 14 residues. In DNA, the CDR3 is TGTGCCAGTAGTATAACCTCGGGGGCCGGGGAGCTGTTTTTT. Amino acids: CASSITSGAGELFF.

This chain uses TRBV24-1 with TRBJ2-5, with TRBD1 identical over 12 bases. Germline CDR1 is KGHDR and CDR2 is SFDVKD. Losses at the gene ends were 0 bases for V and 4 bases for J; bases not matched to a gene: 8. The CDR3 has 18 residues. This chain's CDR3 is CATSDLARDRGLRETQYF. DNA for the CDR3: TGTGCCACCAGTGATTTGGCCCGGGACAGGGGGCTTCGAGAGACCCAGTACTTC.

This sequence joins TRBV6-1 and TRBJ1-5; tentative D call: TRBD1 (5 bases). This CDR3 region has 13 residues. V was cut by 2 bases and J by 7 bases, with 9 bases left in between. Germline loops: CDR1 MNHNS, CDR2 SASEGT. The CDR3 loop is CASSEMGEQPQHF. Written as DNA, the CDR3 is TGTGCCAGCAGTGAAATGGGGGAACAGCCCCAGCATTTT.

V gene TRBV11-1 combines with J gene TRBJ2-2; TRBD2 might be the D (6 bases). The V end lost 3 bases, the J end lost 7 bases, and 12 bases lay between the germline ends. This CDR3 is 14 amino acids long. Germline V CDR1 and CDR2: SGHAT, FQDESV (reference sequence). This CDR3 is CASSFSGRGGELFF. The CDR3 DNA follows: TGTGCCAGCAGCTTTTCAGGGCGGGGCGGGGAGCTGTTTTTT.

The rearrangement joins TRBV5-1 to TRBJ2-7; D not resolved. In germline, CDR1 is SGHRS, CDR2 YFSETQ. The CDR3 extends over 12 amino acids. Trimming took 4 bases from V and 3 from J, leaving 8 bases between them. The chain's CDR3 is CASSPRIYEQYF. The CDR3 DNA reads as TGCGCCAGCAGCCCCCGGATCTACGAGCAGTACTTC.

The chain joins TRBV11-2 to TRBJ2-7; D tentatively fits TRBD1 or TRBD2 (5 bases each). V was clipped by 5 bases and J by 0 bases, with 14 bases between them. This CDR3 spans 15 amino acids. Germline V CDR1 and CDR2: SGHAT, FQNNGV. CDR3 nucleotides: TGTGCCAGCAGCCCGAGGGGCTTTCGCTCCTACGAGCAGTACTTC. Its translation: CASSPRGFRSYEQYF.

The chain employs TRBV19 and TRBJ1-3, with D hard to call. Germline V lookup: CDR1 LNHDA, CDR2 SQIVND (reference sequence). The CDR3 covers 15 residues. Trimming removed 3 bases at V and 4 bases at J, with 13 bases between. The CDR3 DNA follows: TGTGCCAGTAGTATGAGTGTTGCGGCCGGAAACACCATATATTTT. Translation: CASSMSVAAGNTIYF.

The CDR3 sequence is CASRGANEQFF. In DNA, the CDR3 is TGTGCCAGCAGGGGGGCCAATGAGCAGTTCTTC. The V and J genes are TRBV28 and TRBJ2-1; maybe TRBD1 (6 bases). Trimming shortened V by 6 bases and J by 6 bases, and 6 bases separated the two germline ends. The CDR3 is made up of 11 amino acids. The germline gives CDR1 MDHEN, CDR2 SYDVKM.

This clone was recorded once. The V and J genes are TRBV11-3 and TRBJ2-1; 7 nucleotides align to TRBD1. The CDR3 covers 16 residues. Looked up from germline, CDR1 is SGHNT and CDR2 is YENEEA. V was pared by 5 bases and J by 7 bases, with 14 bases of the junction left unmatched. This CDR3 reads CASSPGIGTDQNEQFF. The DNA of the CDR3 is TGTGCCAGCAGCCCCGGTATCGGGACAGATCAGAATGAGCAGTTCTTC.

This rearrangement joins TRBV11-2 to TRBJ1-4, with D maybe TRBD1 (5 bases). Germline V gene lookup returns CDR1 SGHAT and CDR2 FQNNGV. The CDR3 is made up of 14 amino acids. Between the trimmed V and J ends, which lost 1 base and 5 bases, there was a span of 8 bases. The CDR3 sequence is CASSLGQLNEKLFF. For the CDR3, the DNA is TGTGCCAGCAGCTTAGGACAGTTGAATGAAAAACTGTTTTTT.

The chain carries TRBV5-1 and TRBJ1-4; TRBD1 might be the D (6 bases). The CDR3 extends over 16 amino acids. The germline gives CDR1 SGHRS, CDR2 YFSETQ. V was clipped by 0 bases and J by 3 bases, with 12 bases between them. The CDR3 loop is CASSLGGRTANEKLFF. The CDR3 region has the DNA TGCGCCAGCAGCTTGGGAGGTAGGACAGCTAATGAAAAACTGTTTTTT.

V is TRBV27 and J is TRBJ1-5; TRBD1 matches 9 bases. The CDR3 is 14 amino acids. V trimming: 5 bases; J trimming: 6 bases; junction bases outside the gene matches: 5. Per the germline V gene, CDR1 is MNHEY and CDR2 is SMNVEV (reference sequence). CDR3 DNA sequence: TGTGCCAGCAGTAACAGGGGGCTTGGTCAGCCCCAGCATTTT. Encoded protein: CASSNRGLGQPQHF.

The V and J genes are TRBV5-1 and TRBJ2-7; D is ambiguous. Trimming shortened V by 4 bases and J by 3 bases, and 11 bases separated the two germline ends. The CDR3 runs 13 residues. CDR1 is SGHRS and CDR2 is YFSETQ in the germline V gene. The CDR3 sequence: CASSAYGDYEQYF. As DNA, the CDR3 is TGCGCCAGCAGCGCGTACGGAGACTACGAGCAGTACTTC. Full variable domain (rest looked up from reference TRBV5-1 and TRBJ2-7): KAGVTQTPRYLIKTRGQQVTLSCSPISGHRSVSWYQQTPGQGLQFLFEYFSETQRNKGNFPGRFSGRQFSNSRSEMNVSTLELGDSALYLCASSAYGDYEQYFGPGTRLTVT.

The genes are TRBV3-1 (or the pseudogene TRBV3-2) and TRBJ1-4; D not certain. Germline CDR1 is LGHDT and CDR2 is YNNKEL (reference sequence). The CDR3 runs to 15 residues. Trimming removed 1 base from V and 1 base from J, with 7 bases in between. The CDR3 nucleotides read TGTGCCAGCAGCCAAGCGACGGTAACTAATGAAAAACTGTTTTTT. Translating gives CASSQATVTNEKLFF.

The CDR3 region is CASSYGQTTNTGELFF. The CDR3 DNA is TGTGCCAGCAGTTACGGGCAGACAACGAACACCGGGGAGCTGTTTTTT. This chain joins TRBV6-5 and TRBJ2-2; D is unresolved. The CDR3 spans 16 residues. Trimming took 2 bases from V and 0 from J, leaving 10 bases between them. Germline V gene lookup returns CDR1 MNHEY and CDR2 SVGAGI.

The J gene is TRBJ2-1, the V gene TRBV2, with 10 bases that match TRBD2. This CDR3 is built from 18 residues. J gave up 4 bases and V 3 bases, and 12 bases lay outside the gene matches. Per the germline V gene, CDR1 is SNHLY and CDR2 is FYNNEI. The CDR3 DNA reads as TGTGCCAGCAGTGACCCCGTCGCTAGCGGGGGCCTTTACAATGAGCAGTTCTTC. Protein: CASSDPVASGGLYNEQFF.

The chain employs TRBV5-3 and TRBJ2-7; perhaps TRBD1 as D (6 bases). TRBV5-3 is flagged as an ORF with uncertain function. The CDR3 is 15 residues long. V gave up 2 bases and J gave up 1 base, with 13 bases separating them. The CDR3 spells CARSFRQVPSYEQYF. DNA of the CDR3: TGTGCCAGAAGCTTTAGACAGGTCCCATCCTACGAGCAGTACTTC.

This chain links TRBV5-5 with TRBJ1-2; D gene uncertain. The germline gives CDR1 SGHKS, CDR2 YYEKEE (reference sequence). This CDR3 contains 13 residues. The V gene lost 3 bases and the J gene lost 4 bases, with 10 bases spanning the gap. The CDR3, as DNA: TGTGCCAGCAGCTCCATGGGTCCCTATGGCTACACCTTC. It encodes CASSSMGPYGYTF.

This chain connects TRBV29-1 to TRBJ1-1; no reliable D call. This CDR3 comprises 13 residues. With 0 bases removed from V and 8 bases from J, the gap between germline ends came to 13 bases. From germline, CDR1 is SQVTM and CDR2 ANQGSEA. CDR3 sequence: CSVEDPTVEEAFF. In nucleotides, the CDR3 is TGCAGCGTTGAAGATCCAACAGTTGAGGAAGCTTTCTTT.

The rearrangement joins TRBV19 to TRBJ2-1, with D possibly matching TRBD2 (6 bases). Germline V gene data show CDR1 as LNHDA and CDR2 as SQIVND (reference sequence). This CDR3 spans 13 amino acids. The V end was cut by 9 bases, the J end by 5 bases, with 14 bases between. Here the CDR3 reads CASSRGNDNEQFF. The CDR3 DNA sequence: TGTGCCAGCAGCCGGGGGAACGACAATGAGCAGTTCTTC.

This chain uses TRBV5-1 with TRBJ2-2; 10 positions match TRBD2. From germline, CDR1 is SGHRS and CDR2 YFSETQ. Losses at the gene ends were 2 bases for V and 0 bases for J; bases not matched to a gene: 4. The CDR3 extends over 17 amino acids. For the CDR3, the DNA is TGCGCCAGCAGCTTCCCAGCGGGGGGGACGAACACCGGGGAGCTGTTTTTT. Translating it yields CASSFPAGGTNTGELFF.

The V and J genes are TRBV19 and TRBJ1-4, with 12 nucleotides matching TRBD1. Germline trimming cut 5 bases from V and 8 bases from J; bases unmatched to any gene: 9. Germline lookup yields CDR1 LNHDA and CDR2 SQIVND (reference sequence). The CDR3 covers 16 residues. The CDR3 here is CASSPPPGTGGEKLFF. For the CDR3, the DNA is TGTGCCAGTAGTCCGCCACCCGGGACAGGGGGCGAAAAACTGTTTTTT.

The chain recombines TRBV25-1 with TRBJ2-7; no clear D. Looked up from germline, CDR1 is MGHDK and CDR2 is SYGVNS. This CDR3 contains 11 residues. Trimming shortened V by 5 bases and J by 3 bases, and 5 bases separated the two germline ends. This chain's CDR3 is CASSPLYEQYF. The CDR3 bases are TGTGCCAGCAGTCCTCTCTACGAGCAGTACTTC.

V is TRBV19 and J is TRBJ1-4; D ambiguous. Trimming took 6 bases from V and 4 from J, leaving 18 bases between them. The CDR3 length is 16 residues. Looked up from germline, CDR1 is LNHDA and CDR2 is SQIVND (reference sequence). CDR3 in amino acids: CASSDGGAGLNEKLFF. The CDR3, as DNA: TGTGCCAGTAGCGATGGAGGCGCGGGCCTTAATGAAAAACTGTTTTTT.

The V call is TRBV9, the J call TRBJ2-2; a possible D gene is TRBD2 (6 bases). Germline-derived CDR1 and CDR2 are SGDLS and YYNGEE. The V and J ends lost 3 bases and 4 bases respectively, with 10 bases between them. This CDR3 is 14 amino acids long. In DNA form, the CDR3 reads TGTGCCAGCAGCGCCCCGGGACTCACCGGGGAGCTGTTTTTT. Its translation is CASSAPGLTGELFF.

CDR3 loop: CASSSRPGPNTGELFF. DNA for the CDR3: TGTGCCAGCAGCTCTCGGCCGGGCCCGAACACCGGGGAGCTGTTTTTT. V is TRBV5-4 and J is TRBJ2-2, with D unclear. CDR3 length: 16 amino acids. V shed 3 bases and J shed 0 bases, with 12 bases lying between them. Germline CDR1 reads SGHNT; CDR2 reads YYREEE (reference sequence).